This record concerns one T cell receptor (beta chain) sequence. In contrast to the negatively isolated CD8+ and CD4+ T cells, TEMRA cells were FACS-enriched. Reverse transcription of about 0.5 to 1 ug RNA used random hexamers. TCRdb re-analysed the immunoSEQ multiplex PCR reads in MiXCR, keeping a single row per CDR3 protein. This sample has 180,000 or so distinct CDR3 sequences, with about 95% found just once. The data were taken from a study of CD8 T cells in Susac syndrome. The CDR3 has 14 amino acids. Germline values: CDR1 SGHRS, CDR2 YFSETQ. The chain combines TRBV5-1 with TRBJ2-1, with D uncertain. The end of the DNA aligns better with TRBJ2-7, so the J call may be wrong. Material for sequencing was CD4+ T cells from PBMCs. The origin of this receptor is a human donor in good health. The CDR3 DNA sequence: TGCGCCAGCAGCTTTACCGGAGATACCTACGAGCAGTACTTC. It is translated as CASSFTGDTYEQYF.